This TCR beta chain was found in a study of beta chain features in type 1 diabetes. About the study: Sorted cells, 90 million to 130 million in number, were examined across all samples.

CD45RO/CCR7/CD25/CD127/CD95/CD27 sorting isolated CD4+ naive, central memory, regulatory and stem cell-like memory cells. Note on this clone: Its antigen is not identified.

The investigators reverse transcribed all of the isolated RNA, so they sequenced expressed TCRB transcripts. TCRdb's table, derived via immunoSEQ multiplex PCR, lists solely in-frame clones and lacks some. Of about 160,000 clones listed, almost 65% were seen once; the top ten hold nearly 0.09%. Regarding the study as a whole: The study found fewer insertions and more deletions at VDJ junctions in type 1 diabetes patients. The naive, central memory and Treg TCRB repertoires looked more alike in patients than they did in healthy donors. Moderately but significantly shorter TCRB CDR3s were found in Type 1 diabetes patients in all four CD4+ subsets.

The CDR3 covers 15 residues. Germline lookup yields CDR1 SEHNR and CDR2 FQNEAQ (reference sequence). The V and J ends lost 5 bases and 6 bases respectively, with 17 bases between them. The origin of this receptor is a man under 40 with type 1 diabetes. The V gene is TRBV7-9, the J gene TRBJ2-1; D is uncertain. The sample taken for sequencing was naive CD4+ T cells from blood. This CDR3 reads CASSPISTMGNEQFF. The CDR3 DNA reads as TGTGCCAGCAGCCCCATTTCGACCATGGGCAATGAGCAGTTCTTC.